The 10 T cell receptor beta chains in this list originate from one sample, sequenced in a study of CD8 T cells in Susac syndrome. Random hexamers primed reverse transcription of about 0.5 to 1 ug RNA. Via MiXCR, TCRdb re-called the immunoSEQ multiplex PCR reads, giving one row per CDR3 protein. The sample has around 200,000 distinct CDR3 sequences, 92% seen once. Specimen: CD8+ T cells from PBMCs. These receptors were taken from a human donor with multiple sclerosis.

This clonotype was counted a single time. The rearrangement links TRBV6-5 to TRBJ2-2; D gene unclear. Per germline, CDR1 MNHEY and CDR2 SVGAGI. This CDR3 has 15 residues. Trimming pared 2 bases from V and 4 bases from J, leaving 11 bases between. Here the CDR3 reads CASSYGHLLTGELFF. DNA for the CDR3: TGTGCCAGCAGTTACGGGCATCTACTCACCGGGGAGCTGTTTTTT.

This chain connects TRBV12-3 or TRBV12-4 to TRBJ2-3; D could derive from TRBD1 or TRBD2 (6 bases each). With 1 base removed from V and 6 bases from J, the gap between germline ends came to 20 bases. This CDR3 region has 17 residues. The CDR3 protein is CASSLVPGRGGRDTQYF. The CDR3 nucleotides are TGTGCCAGCAGTTTAGTCCCCGGAAGAGGGGGGAGGGATACGCAGTATTTT.

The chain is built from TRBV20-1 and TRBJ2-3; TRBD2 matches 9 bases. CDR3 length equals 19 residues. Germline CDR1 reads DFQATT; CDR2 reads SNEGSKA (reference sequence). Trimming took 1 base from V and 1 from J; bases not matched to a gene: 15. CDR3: CSARALKREEEWGTDTQYF. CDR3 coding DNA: TGCAGTGCTAGAGCCCTAAAGCGGGAGGAGGAGTGGGGCACAGATACGCAGTATTTT.

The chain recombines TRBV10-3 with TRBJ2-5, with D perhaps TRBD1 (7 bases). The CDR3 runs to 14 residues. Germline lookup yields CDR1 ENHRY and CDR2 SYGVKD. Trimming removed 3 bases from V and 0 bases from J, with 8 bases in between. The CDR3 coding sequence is TGTGCCATCAGTGACAGGGGGGACCAAGAGACCCAGTACTTC. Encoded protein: CAISDRGDQETQYF.

CDR3 protein: CASSYRTSGIEQFF. The CDR3 DNA reads TGTGCCAGCAGTTACAGGACTAGCGGCATTGAGCAGTTCTTC. This chain connects TRBV6-5 to TRBJ2-1, with 10 nucleotides matching TRBD2. The CDR3 length is 14 residues. The ends lost 2 bases at V and 9 bases at J; junction bases unmatched: 4. Germline CDR1 reads MNHEY; CDR2 reads SVGAGI.

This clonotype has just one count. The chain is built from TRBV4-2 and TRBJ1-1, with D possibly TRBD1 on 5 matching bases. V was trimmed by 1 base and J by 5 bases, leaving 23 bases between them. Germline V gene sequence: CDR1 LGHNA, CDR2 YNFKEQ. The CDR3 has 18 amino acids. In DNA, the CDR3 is TGTGCCAGCAGCCAAGTGTTCCCACGAGGTAGGGGTATGACTGAAGCTTTCTTT. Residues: CASSQVFPRGRGMTEAFF.

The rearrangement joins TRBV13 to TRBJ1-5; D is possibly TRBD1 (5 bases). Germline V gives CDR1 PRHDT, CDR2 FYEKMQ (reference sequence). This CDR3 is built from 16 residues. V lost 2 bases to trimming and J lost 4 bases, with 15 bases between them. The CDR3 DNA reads TGTGCCAGCAGCTTAAGCCATCAGGGTAGGAATCAGCCCCAGCATTTT. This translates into CASSLSHQGRNQPQHF.

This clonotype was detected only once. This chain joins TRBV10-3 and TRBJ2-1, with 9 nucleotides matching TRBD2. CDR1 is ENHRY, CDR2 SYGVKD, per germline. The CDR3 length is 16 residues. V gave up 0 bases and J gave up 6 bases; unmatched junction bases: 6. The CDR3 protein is CAISESKGLAPNEQFF. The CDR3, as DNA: TGTGCCATCAGTGAGTCGAAAGGACTAGCGCCCAATGAGCAGTTCTTC.

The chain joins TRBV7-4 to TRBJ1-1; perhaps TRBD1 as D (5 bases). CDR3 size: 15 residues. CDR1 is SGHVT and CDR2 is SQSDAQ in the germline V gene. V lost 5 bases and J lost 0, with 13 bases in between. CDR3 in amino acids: CASSPWDLLNTEAFF. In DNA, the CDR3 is TGTGCCAGCAGCCCCTGGGACCTACTGAACACTGAAGCTTTCTTT.

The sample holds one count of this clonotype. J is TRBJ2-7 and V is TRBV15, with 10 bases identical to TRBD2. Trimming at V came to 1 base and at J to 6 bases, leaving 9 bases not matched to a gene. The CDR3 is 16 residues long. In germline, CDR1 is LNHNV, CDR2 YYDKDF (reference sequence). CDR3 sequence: CATSRVGTSEFVEQYF. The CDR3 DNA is TGTGCCACCAGCAGAGTGGGGACTAGCGAATTCGTCGAGCAGTACTTC.